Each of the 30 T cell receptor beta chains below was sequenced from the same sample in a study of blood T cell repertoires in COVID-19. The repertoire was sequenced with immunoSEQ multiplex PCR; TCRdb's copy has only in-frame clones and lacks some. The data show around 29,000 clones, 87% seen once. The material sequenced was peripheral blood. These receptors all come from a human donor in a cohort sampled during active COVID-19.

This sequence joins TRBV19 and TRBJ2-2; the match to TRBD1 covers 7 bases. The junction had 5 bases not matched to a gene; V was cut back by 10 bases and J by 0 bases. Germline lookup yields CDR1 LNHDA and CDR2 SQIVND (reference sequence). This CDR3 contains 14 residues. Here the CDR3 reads CATSGQTNTGELFF. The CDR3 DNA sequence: TGTGCCACGTCGGGACAGACGAACACCGGGGAGCTGTTTTTT.

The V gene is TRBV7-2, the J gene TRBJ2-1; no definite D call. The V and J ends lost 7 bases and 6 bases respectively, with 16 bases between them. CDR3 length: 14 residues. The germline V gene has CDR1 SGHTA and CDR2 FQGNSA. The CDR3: CASTSAPAGNEQFF. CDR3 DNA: TGTGCCAGCACCAGCGCCCCGGCCGGCAATGAGCAGTTCTTC.

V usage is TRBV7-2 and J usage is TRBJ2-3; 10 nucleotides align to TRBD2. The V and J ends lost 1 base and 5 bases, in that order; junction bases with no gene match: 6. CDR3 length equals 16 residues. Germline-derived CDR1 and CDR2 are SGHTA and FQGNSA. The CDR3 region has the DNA TGTGCCAGCAGCTTAGGACTAGCGGGCACGGGAGATACGCAGTATTTT. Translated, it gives CASSLGLAGTGDTQYF.

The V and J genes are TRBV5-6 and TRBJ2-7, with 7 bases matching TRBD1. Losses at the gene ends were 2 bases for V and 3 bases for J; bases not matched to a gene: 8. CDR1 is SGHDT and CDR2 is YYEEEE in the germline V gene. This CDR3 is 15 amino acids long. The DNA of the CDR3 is TGTGCCAGCAGCTTTTCGGACAGGTCAGGCTACGAGCAGTACTTC. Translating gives CASSFSDRSGYEQYF. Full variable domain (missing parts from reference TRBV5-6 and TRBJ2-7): DAGVTQSPTHLIKTRGQQVTLRCSPKSGHDTVSWYQQALGQGPQFIFQYYEEEERQRGNFPDRFSGHQFPNYSSELNVNALLLGDSALYLCASSFSDRSGYEQYFGPGTRLTVT.

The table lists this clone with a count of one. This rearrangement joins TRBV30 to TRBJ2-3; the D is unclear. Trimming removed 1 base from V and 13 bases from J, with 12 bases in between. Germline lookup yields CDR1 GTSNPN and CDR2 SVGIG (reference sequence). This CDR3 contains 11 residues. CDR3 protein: CAWSGAGKKYF. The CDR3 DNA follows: TGTGCCTGGAGTGGGGCAGGCAAAAAGTATTTT. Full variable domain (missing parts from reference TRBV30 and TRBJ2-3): SQTIHQWPATLVQPVGSPLSLECTVEGTSNPNLYWYRQAAGRGLQLLFYSVGIGQISSEVPQNLSASRPQDRQFILSSKKLLLSDSGFYLCAWSGAGKKYFGPGTRLTVL.

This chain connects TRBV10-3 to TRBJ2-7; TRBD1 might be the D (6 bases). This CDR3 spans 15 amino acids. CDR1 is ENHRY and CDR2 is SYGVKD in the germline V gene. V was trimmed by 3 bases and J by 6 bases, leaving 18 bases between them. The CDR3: CAISDSSQGFIEQYF. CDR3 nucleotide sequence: TGTGCCATCAGTGATTCCAGCCAGGGGTTCATCGAGCAGTACTTC.

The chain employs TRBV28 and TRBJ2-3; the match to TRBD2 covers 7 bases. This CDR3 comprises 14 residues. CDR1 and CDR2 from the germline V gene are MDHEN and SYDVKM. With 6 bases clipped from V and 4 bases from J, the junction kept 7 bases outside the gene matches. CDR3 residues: CASSTSAVSDTQYF. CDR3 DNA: TGTGCCAGCAGCACTAGCGCCGTCTCAGATACGCAGTATTTT.

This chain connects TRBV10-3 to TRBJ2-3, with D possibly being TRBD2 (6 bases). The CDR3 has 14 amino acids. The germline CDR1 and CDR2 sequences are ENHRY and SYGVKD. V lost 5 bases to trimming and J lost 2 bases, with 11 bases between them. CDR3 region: CAISTRELTDTQYF. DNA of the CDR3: TGTGCCATCAGTACACGGGAGCTCACAGATACGCAGTATTTT.

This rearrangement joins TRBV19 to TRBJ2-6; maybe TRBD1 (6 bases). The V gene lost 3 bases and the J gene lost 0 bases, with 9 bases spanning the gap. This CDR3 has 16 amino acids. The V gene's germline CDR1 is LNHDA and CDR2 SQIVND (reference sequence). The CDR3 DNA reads TGTGCCAGTAGTATCCTACAGGGCTCTGGGGCCAACGTCCTGACTTTC. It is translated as CASSILQGSGANVLTF.

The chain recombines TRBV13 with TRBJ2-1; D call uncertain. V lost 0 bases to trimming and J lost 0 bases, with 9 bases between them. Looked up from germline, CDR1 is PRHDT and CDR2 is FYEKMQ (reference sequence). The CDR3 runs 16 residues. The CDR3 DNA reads TGTGCCAGCAGCTTAGGGGGCCCAAGCTCCTACAATGAGCAGTTCTTC. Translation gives CASSLGGPSSYNEQFF.

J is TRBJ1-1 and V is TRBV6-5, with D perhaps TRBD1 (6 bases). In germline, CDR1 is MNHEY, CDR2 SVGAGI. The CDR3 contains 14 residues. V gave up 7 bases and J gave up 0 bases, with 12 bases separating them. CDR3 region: CASTGGALNTEAFF. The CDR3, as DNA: TGTGCCAGCACTGGGGGGGCCCTGAACACTGAAGCTTTCTTT.

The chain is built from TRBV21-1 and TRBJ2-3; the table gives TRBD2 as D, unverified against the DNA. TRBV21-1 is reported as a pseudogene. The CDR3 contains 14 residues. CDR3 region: CASSNRGLTDTQYF. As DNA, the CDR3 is TGTGCCAGCAGCAACCGGGGGTTGACTGATACGCAGTATTTT.

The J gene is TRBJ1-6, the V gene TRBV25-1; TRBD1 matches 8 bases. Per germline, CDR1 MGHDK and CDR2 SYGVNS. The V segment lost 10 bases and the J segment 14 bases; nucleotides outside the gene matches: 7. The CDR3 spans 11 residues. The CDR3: CATSGGSALHF. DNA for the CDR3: TGTGCCACCTCAGGGGGCTCAGCCCTCCACTTT.

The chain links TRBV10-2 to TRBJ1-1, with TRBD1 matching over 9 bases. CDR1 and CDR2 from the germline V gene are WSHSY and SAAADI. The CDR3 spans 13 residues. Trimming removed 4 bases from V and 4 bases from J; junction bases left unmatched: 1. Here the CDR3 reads CASSVTGGTEAFF. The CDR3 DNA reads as TGCGCCAGCAGTGTGACAGGGGGCACTGAAGCTTTCTTT.

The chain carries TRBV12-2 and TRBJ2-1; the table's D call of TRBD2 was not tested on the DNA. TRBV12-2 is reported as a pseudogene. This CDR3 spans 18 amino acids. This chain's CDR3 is CASRLEVSGRESYNEQFF. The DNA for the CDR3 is TGTGCAAGTCGCTTAGAGGTTAGCGGGAGGGAATCCTACAATGAGCAGTTCTTC.

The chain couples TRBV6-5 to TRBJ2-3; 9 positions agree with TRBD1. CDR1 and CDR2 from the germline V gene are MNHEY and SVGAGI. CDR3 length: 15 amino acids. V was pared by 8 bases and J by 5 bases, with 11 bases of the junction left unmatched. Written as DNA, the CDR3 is TGTGCCAGCGGGCTCGGGACAGGGAACATAGATACGCAGTATTTT. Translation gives CASGLGTGNIDTQYF.

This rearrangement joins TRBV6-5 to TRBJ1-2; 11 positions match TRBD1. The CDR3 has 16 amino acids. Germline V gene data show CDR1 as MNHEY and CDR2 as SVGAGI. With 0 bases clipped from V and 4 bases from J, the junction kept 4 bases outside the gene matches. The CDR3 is CASSYSPGQGGYGYTF. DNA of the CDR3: TGTGCCAGCAGTTACTCCCCGGGACAGGGGGGCTATGGCTACACCTTC.

The CDR3 nucleotides read TGTGCCAGCAGTGAACTAGCGGGCTCCTACAATGAGCAGTTCTTC. Translating it yields CASSELAGSYNEQFF. The chain recombines TRBV6-1 with TRBJ2-1; 8 bases match TRBD2. The CDR3 is 15 residues long. Per the germline V gene, CDR1 is MNHNS and CDR2 is SASEGT. Unmatched junction bases numbered 0, after V lost 2 bases and J lost 0 bases.

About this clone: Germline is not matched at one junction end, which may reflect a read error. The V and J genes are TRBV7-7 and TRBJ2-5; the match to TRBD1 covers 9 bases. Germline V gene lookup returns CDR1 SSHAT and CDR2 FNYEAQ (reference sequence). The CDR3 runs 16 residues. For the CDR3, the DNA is TGTGCTAGCAGCCCCCGGGCCGGGACAGGGCAAGAGACCCAGTACTTC. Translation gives CASSPRAGTGQETQYF. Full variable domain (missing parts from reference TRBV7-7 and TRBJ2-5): GAGVSQSPRYKVTKRGQDVTLRCDPISSHATLYWYQQALGQGPEFLTYFNYEAQPDKSGLPSDRFSAERPEGSISTLTIQRTEQRDSAMYRCASSPRAGTGQETQYFGPGTRLLVL.

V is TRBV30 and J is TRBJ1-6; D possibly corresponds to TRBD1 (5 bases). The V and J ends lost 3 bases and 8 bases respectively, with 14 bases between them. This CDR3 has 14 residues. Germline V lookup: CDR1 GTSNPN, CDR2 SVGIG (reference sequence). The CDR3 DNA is TGTGCCTGGAGCGCGACAGTTGGGGATTCACCCCTCCACTTT. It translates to CAWSATVGDSPLHF.

The DNA of the CDR3 is TGTGCCAGTAGTATGCGCAGCGGGATTAGGTCCTACGAGCAGTACTTC. Encoded protein: CASSMRSGIRSYEQYF. V and J are TRBV19 and TRBJ2-7; 7 bases line up with TRBD2. With 3 bases clipped from V and 1 base from J, the junction kept 9 bases outside the gene matches. This CDR3 region has 16 residues. Germline CDR1 reads LNHDA; CDR2 reads SQIVND (reference sequence).

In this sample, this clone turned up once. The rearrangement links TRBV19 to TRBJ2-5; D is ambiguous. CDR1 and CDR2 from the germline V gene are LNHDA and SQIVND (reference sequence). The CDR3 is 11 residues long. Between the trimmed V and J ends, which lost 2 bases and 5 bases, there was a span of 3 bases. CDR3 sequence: CASSISETQYF. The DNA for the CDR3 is TGTGCCAGTAGTATAAGCGAGACCCAGTACTTC.

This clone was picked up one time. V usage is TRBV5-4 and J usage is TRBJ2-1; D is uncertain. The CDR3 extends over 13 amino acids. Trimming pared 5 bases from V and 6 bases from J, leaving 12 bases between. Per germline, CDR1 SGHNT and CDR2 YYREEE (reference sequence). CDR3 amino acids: CASRLTNGNEQFF. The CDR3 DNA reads TGTGCCAGCAGGTTGACAAATGGCAATGAGCAGTTCTTC.

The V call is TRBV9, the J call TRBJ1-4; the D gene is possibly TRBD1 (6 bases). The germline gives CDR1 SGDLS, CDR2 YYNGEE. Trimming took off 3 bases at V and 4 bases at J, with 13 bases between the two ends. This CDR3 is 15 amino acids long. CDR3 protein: CASSAYREVNEKLFF. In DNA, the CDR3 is TGTGCCAGCAGCGCTTACAGGGAAGTTAATGAAAAACTGTTTTTT.

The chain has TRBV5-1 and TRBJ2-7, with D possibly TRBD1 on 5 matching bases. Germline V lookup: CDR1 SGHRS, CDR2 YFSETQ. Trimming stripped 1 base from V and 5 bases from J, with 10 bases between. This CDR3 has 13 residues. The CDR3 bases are TGCGCCAGCAGCTTGCAGGGCCAGAACGAGCAGTACTTC. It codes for CASSLQGQNEQYF. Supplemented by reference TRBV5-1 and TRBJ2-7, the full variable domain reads KAGVTQTPRYLIKTRGQQVTLSCSPISGHRSVSWYQQTPGQGLQFLFEYFSETQRNKGNFPGRFSGRQFSNSRSEMNVSTLELGDSALYLCASSLQGQNEQYFGPGTRLTVT.

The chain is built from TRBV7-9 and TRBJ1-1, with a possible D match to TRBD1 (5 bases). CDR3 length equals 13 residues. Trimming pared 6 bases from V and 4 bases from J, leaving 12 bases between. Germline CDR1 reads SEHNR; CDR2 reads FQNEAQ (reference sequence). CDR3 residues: CASSRQYGTEAFF. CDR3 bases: TGTGCCAGCAGTCGACAGTATGGCACTGAAGCTTTCTTT.

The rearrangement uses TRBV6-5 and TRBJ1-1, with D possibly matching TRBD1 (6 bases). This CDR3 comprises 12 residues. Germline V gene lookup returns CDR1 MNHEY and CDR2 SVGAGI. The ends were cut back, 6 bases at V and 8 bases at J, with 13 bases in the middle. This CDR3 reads CASRPGTLEAFF. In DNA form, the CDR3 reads TGTGCCAGCAGACCCGGGACACTGGAAGCTTTCTTT.

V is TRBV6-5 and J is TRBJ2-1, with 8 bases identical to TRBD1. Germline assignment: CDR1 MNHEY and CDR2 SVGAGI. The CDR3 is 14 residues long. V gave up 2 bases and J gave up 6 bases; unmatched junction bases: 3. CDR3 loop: CASSYGDRTNEQFF. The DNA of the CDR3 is TGTGCCAGCAGTTACGGGGACAGGACCAATGAGCAGTTCTTC.

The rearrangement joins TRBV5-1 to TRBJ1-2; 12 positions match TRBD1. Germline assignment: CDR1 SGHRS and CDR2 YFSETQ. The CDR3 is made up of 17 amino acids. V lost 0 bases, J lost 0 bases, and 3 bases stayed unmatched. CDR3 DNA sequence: TGCGCCAGCAGCTTGGAGGGACAGGGGGCCTCTAACTATGGCTACACCTTC. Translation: CASSLEGQGASNYGYTF. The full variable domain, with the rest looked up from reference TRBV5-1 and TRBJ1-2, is KAGVTQTPRYLIKTRGQQVTLSCSPISGHRSVSWYQQTPGQGLQFLFEYFSETQRNKGNFPGRFSGRQFSNSRSEMNVSTLELGDSALYLCASSLEGQGASNYGYTFGSGTRLTVV.

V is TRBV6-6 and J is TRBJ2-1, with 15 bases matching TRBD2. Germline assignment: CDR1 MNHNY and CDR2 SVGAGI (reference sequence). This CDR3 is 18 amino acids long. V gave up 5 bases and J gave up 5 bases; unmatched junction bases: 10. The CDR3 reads CASSQRPGLAGGHNEQFF. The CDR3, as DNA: TGTGCCAGCAGTCAACGCCCGGGACTAGCGGGGGGACACAATGAGCAGTTCTTC.